This note documents a single T cell receptor (beta chain) sequence. Its cognate antigen has yet to be identified. No much larger clonotype is one base removed from it; base qualities were not supplied. High-throughput TCR beta sequencing profiled peripheral blood CD8+ and CD4+ T cells from healthy donors, Susac syndrome patients and multiple sclerosis patients. The Susac syndrome patients fulfilled recently defined diagnostic criteria for definite or probable disease. Bulk CD8+ and CD4+ T cells were purified by magnetic negative isolation, whereas CD8+ TEMRA cells were enriched by FACS. Blood was collected in EDTA tubes and processed within 24 hours, with PBMCs isolated through density gradient centrifugation. PBMCs destined for TCR sequencing were cryopreserved in liquid nitrogen and later thawed in a 37 °C water bath. Purity of sorted or isolated CD4+, CD8+ and CD8+ TEMRA cells was at least 90%.

RNA was extracted using the RNeasy kit, and about 0.5 to 1 microgram was reverse transcribed with random hexamers. The immunoSEQ multiplex PCR assay, which covers 54 Vbeta and 13 Jbeta segments, was used to amplify TCR beta CDR3 regions. To correct PCR amplification bias, a synthetic template baseline was used for both primer optimization and computational correction. Per the authors' processing: Reads were annotated to V, D and J genes per IMGT and analyzed with immunoSEQ Analyzer, keeping only productive sequences. To calculate clonality, Shannon entropy was normalized by log2 of the number of productive unique sequences and then subtracted from one. For each patient and control, public and private clones were evaluated within the 100 most prevalent clones. A clone was defined as Susac-specific if it was absent from the healthy and MS cohorts, from about 1,100 published viral clones and from other ImmuneACCESS disease sequences. The public reads were reprocessed in TCRdb via fastp at Q25 and MiXCR, keeping in-frame beta chains. A single entry per CDR3 protein holds the most common genes and DNA from its merged rows. The V and J calls reflect TCRdb's pipeline rather than the authors' work. For this sample the table gives 170,000 or so distinct CDR3 sequences, of which about 96% were detected only once. The ten largest clones take up 0.12% of the sample.

The sample belongs to a study of CD8 T cells in Susac syndrome (dated 2019 in TCRdb). Turning to the overall study: Among the Susac syndrome patients who were sequenced, clinically active disease was present in six and clinical remission was observed in 8 or 9. At blood withdrawal, Susac syndrome patients were therapy-naive, treated with corticosteroids (with IVIg additionally given to some), or treated with IVIg alone. Whether CD8+ T cell activation and differentiation in Susac syndrome was antigen driven was tested using repertoire sequencing.

Summary of the overall study and its limitations: In the CD4+ T cell repertoire of Susac syndrome patients, clonal expansion was not detected. The study acknowledged that relatively few individuals were included in the TCR sequencing and HLA analysis.

This sequence originates from a human donor with Susac syndrome. The specimen was CD4+ T cells from PBMCs.

The CDR3 protein is CSVGGRNSDEQYF. The nucleotide sequence reads as follows: TGCAGCGTTGGGGGTCGGAACAGCGACGAGCAGTACTTC. The chain links TRBV29-1 with TRBJ2-7, with no D gene named confidently. CDR1 and CDR2 are read off the germline V gene as SQVTM and ANQGSEA. The CDR3 spans 13 residues, from the cysteine through the phenylalanine. Just CDR3 DNA is preserved here, 39 bases in frame from base 1. V and J lose 4 bases and 5 bases, and a span of 15 bases separates them.